This T cell receptor (beta chain) was recorded in a study of glioma-infiltrating T cells after dendritic cell vaccination. Study-level background: Autologous tumor lysate-pulsed dendritic cell vaccination was given between the early 2000s and the early 2010s.

Trimming pared 1 base from V and 7 bases from J, leaving 18 bases between. The germline V gene encodes CDR1 SGHDT and CDR2 YYEEEE. The CDR3 spans 15 residues. With regard to this clone: Its antigen is unknown.

Regarding the study as a whole: Few patients contributed both blood and tumor specimens. Survival was not directly related to TCR clonality in these patients.

Measured with immunoSEQ multiplex PCR; TCRdb has only the in-frame clones, and not every one. This table has roughly 100,000 clones, under 90% appearing once. The rearrangement joins TRBV5-6 to TRBJ2-7, with a weak D call TRBD2 (5 bases). The starting material was blood, obtained before dendritic cell vaccination. The receptor was isolated from a human donor with glioblastoma. CDR3 protein: CASSLFRGDGEEQYF. The CDR3 region has the DNA TGTGCCAGCAGCTTGTTTCGCGGTGATGGGGAGGAGCAGTACTTC.